The clone carrying this TCR beta chain was counted at least ten times. This entry comes from a study of identical twins. V lost 4 bases and J lost 2, with 12 bases in between. The CDR3 is made up of 15 amino acids. TCRdb re-analysed the 5' RACE reads in MiXCR, keeping a single row per CDR3 protein. The sample includes approximately 700,000 distinct CDR3 sequences, about 20% of them seen just once. Another study also made use of these data, one on T cells expressing NK-cell markers. That investigation notes: HCMV seropositivity marked seven of the eight sequenced donors; one was seronegative. Several of the experiments relied on an anti-gamma-delta TCR antibody so that only alpha-beta TCR T cells were sorted. In several donors, dominant CD3+CD56+NKG2C+ clones formed about 1.0-8% of CD8+ cells.

The sequence was collected from a woman aged 18-29 years in good health. The specimen was PBMCs. The rearrangement uses TRBV12-3 or TRBV12-4 and TRBJ2-1, with D possibly called TRBD1 or TRBD2 (7 bases each). The CDR3 bases are TGTGCCAGCAGTTCACAGGGGAGGGCCTACAATGAGCAGTTCTTC. Residues: CASSSQGRAYNEQFF.